What follows are 8 T cell receptor beta chains derived from one specimen sequenced in a study of T cell changes during pregnancy in multiple sclerosis. The repertoire was sequenced with immunoSEQ multiplex PCR; TCRdb's copy has only in-frame clones and lacks some. The data show 15,000 to 25,000 clones, with 86% seen just once and 5.8% held by the top ten. The specimen was CD8+ T cells from peripheral blood mononuclear cells, collected in the third trimester of pregnancy. The receptor source for this set is a female donor in good health, enrolled as a control in a pregnancy study.

The chain's CDR3 is CASSTQRRGRKGTEAFF. The DNA of the CDR3 is TGTGCCAGTAGTACTCAAAGACGGGGGAGGAAAGGGACTGAAGCTTTCTTT. The chain is built from TRBV19 and TRBJ1-1, with D perhaps TRBD1 (5 bases). V gave up 4 bases and J gave up 5 bases, with 23 bases separating them. CDR3 length: 17 residues. Looked up from germline, CDR1 is LNHDA and CDR2 is SQIVND (reference sequence).

The CDR3 sequence: CASSWDSFLSGTDTQYF. The CDR3, as DNA: TGTGCCAGCAGCTGGGACAGTTTTCTCTCGGGCACAGATACGCAGTATTTT. V gene TRBV5-6 combines with J gene TRBJ2-3; 7 bases fit TRBD1. CDR3 size: 17 residues. Germline assignment: CDR1 SGHDT and CDR2 YYEEEE. Losses at the gene ends were 3 bases for V and 1 base for J; bases not matched to a gene: 11.

This chain links TRBV27 with TRBJ2-5; the D gene is possibly TRBD2 (7 bases). Per germline, CDR1 MNHEY and CDR2 SMNVEV (reference sequence). Trimming took 0 bases from V and 4 from J, leaving 18 bases between them. The CDR3 totals 17 residues. The CDR3 nucleotides read TGTGCCAGCAGTTTATCAACCCCTTCGGGGGGCTTAGAGACCCAGTACTTC. The encoded protein is CASSLSTPSGGLETQYF.

Written as DNA, the CDR3 is TGTGCCAGCAGTTCCGGGACATATAGCAATCAGCCCCAGCATTTT. Protein sequence: CASSSGTYSNQPQHF. The chain links TRBV28 to TRBJ1-5; a possible D gene is TRBD1 (6 bases). The CDR3 runs to 15 residues. CDR1 and CDR2 (germline): MDHEN, SYDVKM. V lost 4 bases to trimming and J lost 0 bases, with 10 bases between them.

This sequence joins TRBV4-2 and TRBJ2-7; D gene uncertain. V lost 1 base to trimming and J lost 6 bases, with 7 bases between them. There are 12 residues in the CDR3. Germline CDR1 reads LGHNA; CDR2 reads YNFKEQ. The CDR3 DNA is TGTGCCAGCAGCCAAGGGGCCGCCGAGCAGTACTTC. This sequence encodes CASSQGAAEQYF.

V and J are TRBV5-6 and TRBJ1-5; TRBD1 aligns across 7 bases. This CDR3 comprises 16 residues. CDR1 and CDR2 (germline): SGHDT, YYEEEE. The V and J ends lost 3 bases and 2 bases, in that order; junction bases with no gene match: 8. The CDR3 loop is CASSSDREFGNQPQHF. The CDR3 DNA sequence: TGTGCCAGCAGCTCCGACAGGGAGTTTGGCAATCAGCCCCAGCATTTT.

J is TRBJ1-2 and V is TRBV18; 7 bases fit TRBD1. Germline V gene lookup returns CDR1 KGHSH and CDR2 LQKENI. This CDR3 contains 15 residues. V trimming: 3 bases; J trimming: 8 bases; junction bases outside the gene matches: 12. Written as DNA, the CDR3 is TGTGCCAGCTCACCTGGGGACAGCAGGTATGAAGGCTACACCTTC. This encodes CASSPGDSRYEGYTF.

The chain couples TRBV15 to TRBJ2-3, with D possibly TRBD1 on 6 matching bases. CDR1 and CDR2 from the germline V gene are LNHNV and YYDKDF (reference sequence). This CDR3 spans 13 amino acids. With 6 bases removed from V and 1 base from J, the gap between germline ends came to 8 bases. The CDR3 nucleotides are TGTGCCACCAGAGCAGGGGGCACAGATACGCAGTATTTT. Its translation: CATRAGGTDTQYF.